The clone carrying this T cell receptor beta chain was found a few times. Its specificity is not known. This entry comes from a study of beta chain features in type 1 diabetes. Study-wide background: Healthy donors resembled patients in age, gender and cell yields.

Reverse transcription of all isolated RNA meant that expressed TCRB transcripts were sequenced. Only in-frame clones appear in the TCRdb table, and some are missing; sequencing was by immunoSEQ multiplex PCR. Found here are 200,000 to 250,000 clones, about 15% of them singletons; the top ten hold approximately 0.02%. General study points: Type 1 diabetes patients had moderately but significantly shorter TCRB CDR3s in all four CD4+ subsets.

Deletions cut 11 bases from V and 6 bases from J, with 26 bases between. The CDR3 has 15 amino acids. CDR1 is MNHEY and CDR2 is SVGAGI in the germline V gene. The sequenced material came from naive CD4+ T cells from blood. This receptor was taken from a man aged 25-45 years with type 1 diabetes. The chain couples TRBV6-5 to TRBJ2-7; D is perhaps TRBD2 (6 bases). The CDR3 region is CASRTGEVGRGEQYF. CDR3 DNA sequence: TGTGCCTCGAGGACGGGGGAGGTTGGTCGTGGCGAGCAGTACTTC.